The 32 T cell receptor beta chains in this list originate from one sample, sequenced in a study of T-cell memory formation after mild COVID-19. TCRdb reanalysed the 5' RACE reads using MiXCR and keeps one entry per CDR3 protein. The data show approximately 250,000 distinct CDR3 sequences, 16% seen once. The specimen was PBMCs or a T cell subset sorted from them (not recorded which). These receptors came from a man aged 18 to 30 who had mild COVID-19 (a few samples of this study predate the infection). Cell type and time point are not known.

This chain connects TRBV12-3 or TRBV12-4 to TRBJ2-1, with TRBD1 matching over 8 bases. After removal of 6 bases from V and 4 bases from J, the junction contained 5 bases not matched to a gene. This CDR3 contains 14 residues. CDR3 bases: TGTGCCAGCAGGGAGGGACAGGTATACAATGAGCAGTTCTTC. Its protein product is CASREGQVYNEQFF.

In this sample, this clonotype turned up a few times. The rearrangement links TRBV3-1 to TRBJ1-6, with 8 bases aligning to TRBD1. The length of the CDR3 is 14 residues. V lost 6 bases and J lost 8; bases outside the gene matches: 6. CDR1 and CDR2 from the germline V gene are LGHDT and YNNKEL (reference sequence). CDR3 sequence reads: CASSESGQDSPLHF. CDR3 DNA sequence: TGTGCCAGCAGTGAATCGGGACAGGATTCACCCCTCCACTTT.

CDR3 in amino acids: CASSLVSAQNTEAFF. CDR3 in DNA: TGTGCCAGCAGCTTGGTCAGCGCCCAAAACACTGAAGCTTTCTTT. The chain joins TRBV5-4 to TRBJ1-1; unclear D gene. V was cut by 0 bases and J by 2 bases, with 11 bases left in between. Germline CDR1 reads SGHNT; CDR2 reads YYREEE (reference sequence). This CDR3 spans 15 amino acids.

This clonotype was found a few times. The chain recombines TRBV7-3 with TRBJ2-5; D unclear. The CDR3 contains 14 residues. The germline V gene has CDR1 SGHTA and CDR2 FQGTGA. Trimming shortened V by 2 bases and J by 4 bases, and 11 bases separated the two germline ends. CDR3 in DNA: TGTGCCAGCAGCTTATTCGGGCCTGGAGAGACCCAGTACTTC. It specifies CASSLFGPGETQYF.

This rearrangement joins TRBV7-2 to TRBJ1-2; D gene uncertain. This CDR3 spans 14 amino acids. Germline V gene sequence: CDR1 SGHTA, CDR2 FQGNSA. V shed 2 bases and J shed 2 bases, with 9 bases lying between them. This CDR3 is CASSLMGPNYGYTF. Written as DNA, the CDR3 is TGTGCCAGCAGCTTAATGGGTCCCAACTATGGCTACACCTTC.

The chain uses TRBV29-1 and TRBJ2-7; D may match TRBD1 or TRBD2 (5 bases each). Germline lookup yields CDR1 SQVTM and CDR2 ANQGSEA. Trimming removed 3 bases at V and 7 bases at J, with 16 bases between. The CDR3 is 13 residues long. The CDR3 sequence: CSVELPGRKEQYV. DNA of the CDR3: TGCAGCGTTGAGCTTCCGGGACGGAAAGAGCAGTACGTC.

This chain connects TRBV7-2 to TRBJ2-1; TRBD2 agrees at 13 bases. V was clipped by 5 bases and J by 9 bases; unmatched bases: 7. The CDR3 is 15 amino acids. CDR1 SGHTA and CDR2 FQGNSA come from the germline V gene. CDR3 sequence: CASSQLAGGPGEQFF. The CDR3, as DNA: TGTGCCAGCAGCCAACTAGCGGGAGGGCCGGGTGAGCAGTTCTTC.

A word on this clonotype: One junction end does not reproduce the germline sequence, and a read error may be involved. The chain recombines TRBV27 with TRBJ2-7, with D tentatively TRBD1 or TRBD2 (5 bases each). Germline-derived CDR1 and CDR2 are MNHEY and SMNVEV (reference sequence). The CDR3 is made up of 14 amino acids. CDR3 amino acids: CASRRGSSSHEQYF. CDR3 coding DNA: TGTGCCAGCAGGAGGGGCTCTAGCTCCCACGAGCAGTACTTC.

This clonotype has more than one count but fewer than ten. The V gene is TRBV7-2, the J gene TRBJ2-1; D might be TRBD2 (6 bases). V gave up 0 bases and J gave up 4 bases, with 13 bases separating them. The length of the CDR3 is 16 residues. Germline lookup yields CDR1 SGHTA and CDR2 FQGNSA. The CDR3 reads CASSLAGWGGYNEQFF. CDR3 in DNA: TGTGCCAGCAGCTTAGCCGGTTGGGGAGGTTACAATGAGCAGTTCTTC.

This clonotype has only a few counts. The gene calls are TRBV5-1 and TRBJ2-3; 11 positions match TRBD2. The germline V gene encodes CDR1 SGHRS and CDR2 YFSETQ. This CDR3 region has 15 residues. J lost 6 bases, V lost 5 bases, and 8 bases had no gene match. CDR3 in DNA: TGCGCCAGCAGTTCGGGACTAGCGGATCTCGATACGCAGTATTTT. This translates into CASSSGLADLDTQYF.

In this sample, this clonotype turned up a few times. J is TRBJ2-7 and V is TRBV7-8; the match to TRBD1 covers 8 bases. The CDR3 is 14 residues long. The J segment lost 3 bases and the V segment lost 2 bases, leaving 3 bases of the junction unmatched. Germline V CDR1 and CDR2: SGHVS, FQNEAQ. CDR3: CASSLRGQGYEQYV. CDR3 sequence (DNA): TGTGCCAGCAGCTTACGCGGACAGGGCTACGAGCAGTACGTC.

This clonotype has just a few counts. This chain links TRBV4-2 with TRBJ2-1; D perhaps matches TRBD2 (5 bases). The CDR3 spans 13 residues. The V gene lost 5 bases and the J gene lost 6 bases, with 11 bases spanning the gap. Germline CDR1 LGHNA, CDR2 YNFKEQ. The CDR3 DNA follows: TGTGCCAGCAGCGGTAAAGGGAGCAATGAGCAGTTCTTC. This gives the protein CASSGKGSNEQFF.

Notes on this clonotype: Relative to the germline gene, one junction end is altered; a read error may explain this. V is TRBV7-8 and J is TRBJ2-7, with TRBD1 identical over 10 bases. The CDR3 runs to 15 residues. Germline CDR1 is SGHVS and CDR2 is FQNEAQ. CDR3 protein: CARSLGTGASYEQYF. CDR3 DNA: TGTGCCAGAAGCTTAGGGACAGGGGCTTCCTACGAGCAGTACTTC.

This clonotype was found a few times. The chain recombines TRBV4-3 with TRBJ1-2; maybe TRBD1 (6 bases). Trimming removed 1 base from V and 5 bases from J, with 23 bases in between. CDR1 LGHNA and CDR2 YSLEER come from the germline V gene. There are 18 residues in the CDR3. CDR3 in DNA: TGCGCCAGCAGCCAAGTCTATTCCCGACGGGGGCTCGTTTATGGCTACACCTTC. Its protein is CASSQVYSRRGLVYGYTF.

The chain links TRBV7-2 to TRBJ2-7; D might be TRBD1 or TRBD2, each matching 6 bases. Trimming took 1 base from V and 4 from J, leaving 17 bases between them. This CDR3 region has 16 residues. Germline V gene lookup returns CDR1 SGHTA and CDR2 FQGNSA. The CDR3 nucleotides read TGTGCCAGCAGCTTAGGCCCGGGGGCCTCCGCGTACGAGCAGTACGTC. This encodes CASSLGPGASAYEQYV.

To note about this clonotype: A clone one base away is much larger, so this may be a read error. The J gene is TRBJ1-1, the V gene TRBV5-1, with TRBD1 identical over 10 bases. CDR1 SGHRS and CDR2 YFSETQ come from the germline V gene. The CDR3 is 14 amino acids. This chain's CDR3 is CASSWDRGGTEALF. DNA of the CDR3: TGCGCCAGCAGCTGGGACAGGGGTGGAACTGAAGCTTTATTT.

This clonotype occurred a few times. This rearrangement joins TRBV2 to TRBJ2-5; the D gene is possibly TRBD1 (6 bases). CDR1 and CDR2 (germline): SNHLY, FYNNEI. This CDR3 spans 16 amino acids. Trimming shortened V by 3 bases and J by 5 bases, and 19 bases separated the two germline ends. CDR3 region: CASSEGEGHPAETQYF. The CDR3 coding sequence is TGTGCCAGCAGTGAGGGAGAGGGACACCCCGCGGAGACCCAGTACTTC.

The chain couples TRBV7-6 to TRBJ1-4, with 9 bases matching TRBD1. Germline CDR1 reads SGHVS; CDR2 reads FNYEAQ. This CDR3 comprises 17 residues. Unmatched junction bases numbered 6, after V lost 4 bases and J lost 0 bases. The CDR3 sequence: CASSYYRGRSTNEKLFF. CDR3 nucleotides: TGTGCCAGCAGCTATTACAGGGGGCGATCAACTAATGAAAAACTGTTTTTT.

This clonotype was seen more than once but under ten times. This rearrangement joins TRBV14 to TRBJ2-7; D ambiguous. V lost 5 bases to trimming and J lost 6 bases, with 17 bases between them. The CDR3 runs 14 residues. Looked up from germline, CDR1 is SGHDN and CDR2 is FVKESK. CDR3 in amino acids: CASSTRPKHPEQYF. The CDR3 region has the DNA TGTGCCAGCAGCACGAGGCCCAAGCACCCCGAGCAGTACTTC. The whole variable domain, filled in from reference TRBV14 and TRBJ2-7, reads EAGVTQFPSHSVIEKGQTVTLRCDPISGHDNLYWYRRVMGKEIKFLLHFVKESKQDESGMPNNRFLAERTGGTYSTLKVQPAELEDSGVYFCASSTRPKHPEQYFGPGTRLTVT.

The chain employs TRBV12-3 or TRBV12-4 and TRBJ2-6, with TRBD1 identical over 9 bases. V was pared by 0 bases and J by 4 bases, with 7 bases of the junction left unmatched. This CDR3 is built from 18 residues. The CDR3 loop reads CASSLAHGQGTGANVLTF. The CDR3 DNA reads TGTGCCAGCAGTTTAGCCCACGGACAGGGGACGGGGGCCAACGTCCTGACTTTC.

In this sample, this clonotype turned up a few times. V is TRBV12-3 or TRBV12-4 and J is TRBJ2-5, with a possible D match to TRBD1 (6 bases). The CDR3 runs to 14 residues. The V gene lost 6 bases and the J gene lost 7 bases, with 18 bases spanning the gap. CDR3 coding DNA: TGTGCCAGCAGCCCGGGACATTGGGAAGGGACCCAGTACTTC. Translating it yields CASSPGHWEGTQYF.

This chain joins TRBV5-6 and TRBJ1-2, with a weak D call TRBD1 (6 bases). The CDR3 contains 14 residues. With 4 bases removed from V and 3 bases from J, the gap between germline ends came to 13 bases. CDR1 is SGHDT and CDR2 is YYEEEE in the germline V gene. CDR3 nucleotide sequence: TGTGCCAGCAGCCGGGGACACTTAGACTATGGCTACACCTTC. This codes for CASSRGHLDYGYTF.

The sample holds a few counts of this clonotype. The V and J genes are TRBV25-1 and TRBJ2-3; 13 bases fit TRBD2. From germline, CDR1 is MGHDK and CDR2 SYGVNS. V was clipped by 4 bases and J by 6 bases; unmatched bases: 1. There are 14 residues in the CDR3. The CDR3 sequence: CASSVGLAGDTQYF. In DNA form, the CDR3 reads TGTGCCAGCAGTGTGGGACTAGCGGGGGATACGCAGTATTTT.

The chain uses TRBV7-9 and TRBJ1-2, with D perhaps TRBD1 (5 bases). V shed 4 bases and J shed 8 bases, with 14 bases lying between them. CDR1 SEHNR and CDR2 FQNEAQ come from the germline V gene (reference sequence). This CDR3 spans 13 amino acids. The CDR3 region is CASSSMWGRGYTF. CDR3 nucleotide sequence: TGTGCCAGCAGCTCCATGTGGGGGAGAGGCTACACCTTC.

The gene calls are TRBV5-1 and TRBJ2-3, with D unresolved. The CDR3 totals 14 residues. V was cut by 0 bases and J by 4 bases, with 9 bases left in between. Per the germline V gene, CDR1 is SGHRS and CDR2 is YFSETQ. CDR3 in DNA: TGCGCCAGCAGCTTGGAGTCGATATCAGATACGCAGTATTTT. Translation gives CASSLESISDTQYF.

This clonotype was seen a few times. CDR3 protein: CSASGSGVRETQYF. DNA of the CDR3: TGCAGTGCTTCCGGATCCGGGGTTAGGGAGACCCAGTACTTC. The V call is TRBV20-1, the J call TRBJ2-5; tentatively, D is TRBD2 (5 bases). This CDR3 region has 14 residues. Germline V gene sequence: CDR1 DFQATT, CDR2 SNEGSKA (reference sequence). V was shortened by 5 bases and J by 5 bases, with 18 bases between the two germline ends.

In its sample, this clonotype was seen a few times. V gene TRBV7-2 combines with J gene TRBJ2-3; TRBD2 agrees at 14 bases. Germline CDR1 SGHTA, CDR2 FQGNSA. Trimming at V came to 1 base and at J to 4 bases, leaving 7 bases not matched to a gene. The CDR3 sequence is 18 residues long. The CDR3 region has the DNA TGTGCCAGCAGCTTAGTAGGGACTAGCGGGGGAATAGCAGATACGCAGTATTTT. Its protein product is CASSLVGTSGGIADTQYF.

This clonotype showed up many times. The CDR3 region is CASSLGRTNEKLFF. CDR3 nucleotide sequence: TGCGCCAGCAGCTTGGGTAGAACTAATGAAAAACTGTTTTTT. This chain uses TRBV5-1 with TRBJ1-4; D ambiguous. Germline V gives CDR1 SGHRS, CDR2 YFSETQ. With 0 bases removed from V and 1 base from J, the gap between germline ends came to 4 bases. CDR3 length: 14 amino acids.

The CDR3 region is CASSQVASPTSPLHF. As DNA, the CDR3 is TGCGCCAGCAGCCAAGTTGCTTCACCGACCTCACCCCTCCACTTT. The chain employs TRBV4-3 and TRBJ1-6; D not certain. CDR1 and CDR2 from the germline V gene are LGHNA and YSLEER. The V end was cut by 1 base, the J end by 10 bases, with 14 bases between. CDR3 size: 15 residues.

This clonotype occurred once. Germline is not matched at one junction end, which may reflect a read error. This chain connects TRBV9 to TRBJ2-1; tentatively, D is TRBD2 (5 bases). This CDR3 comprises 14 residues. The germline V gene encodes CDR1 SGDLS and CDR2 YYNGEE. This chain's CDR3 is CASSVGTGYHGWAF. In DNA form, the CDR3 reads TGTGCCAGCAGCGTAGGAACGGGGTACCACGGTTGGGCCTTC.

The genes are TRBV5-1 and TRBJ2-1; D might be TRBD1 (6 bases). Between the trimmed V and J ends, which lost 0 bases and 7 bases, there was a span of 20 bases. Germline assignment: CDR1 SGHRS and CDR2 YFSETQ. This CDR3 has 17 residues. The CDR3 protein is CASSLANVPGQSNEQFF. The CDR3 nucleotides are TGCGCCAGCAGCTTGGCCAATGTCCCCGGACAGAGTAATGAGCAGTTCTTC.

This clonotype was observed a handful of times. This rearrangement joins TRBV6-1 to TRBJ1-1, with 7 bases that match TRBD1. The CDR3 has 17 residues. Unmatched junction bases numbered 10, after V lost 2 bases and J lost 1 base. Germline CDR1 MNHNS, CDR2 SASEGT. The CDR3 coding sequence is TGTGCCAGCAGTGAACCGTTACAGGGGCCCAAGAACACTGAAGCTTTCTTT. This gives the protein CASSEPLQGPKNTEAFF.